This is a list of T cell receptor beta chains from one sample in a study of identifying expanded T cells in peripheral blood. Using immunoSEQ multiplex PCR, the repertoire was profiled, and TCRdb retains in-frame clones only, with some absent. The sample carries 100,000 to 150,000 clones, more than 75% recorded once. The source material was blood. The receptors come from a person between 18 and 75 years old in good health. The CDR3 runs from the conserved cysteine through the conserved F or W. The listing skips clone size in some rows; elsewhere it reads once, few, many or a size class.

v_gene	j_gene	abundance	CDR3aa
TRBV19	TRBJ2-3	.	CASSIVGESPHTDTQYF
TRBV6-6	TRBJ1-4	.	CATTQIGEKLFF
TRBV11-2	TRBJ1-2	.	CASSPRPPTREVADYGYTF
TRBV5-1	TRBJ2-3	.	CAVRRGLSTDTQYF
TRBV5-6	TRBJ1-2	.	CASSWGPADGYTF
TRBV6-5	TRBJ1-5	.	CATSGGANQPQHF
TRBV13	TRBJ1-5	.	CASSLGGANQPQHF
TRBV7-8	TRBJ1-1	.	CASSQIQGRGAEAFF
TRBV6-5	TRBJ1-2	few	CASRPDRNYGYTF
TRBV25-1	TRBJ1-2	.	CASSERGPNYGYTF